This T cell receptor beta chain originates from a study of cytotoxic CD8 clonotypes in ibrutinib-treated CLL (dated by TCRdb to the early 2020s). For the wider study: The cohort had ten to twelve relapsed/refractory and around 15 treatment-naive patients; some 17 were IGHV unmutated. Of the approximately 87 people in the trial, about 25 had longitudinal samples available. Patients were still on ibrutinib when every remission and progressive disease sample was collected. Partial responses were observed in some 24 patients and complete responses in 2; after a median follow-up of 68 months, remission was maintained in roughly 14 patients and progression was observed in some 12. An average of about 250,000 productive templates and 94,082 productive rearrangements was obtained per sample. The response samples were drawn at a median of around eleven months into treatment, with a range of about 6 to 36 months. Cryopreserved peripheral blood mononuclear cells were collected at three points: before therapy, at response, and at either sustained remission or disease progression.

The germline V gene (reference sequence) provides CDR1 MNHNY and CDR2 SVGAGI. Relative to germline, V is missing 7 bases and J is missing 3 bases, with 7 bases of the junction outside any gene match. The CDR3 covers 15 residues, taking in both the cysteine and the phenylalanine. This entry keeps only the CDR3 DNA: 45 bases, framed from base 1. Overall results and qualifications from the work: Public clonotypes were rare and either shrank or stayed stable during treatment, and the rise in clonality at ibrutinib response reflected expansion of private clonotypes. Clonality rose at ibrutinib response, remained stable during sustained remission, and dropped back toward baseline at progression. Baseline clonality exceeded that of age-matched healthy donors and correlated strongly with circulating CD8+ T-cell counts. Sampling times were not matched between sustained-remission and progressing patients, and lymph node repertoires were not studied.

On this clone: What antigen it recognizes has not been identified. Base qualities are not at hand, and no much larger clone is one base apart.

A MiSeq instrument was used for deep resolution sequencing, which targeted depths ranging from 1 in 1 million up to 1 in 200,000 T cells, with coverage averaging 10x for each clonotype. The immunoSEQ hsTCRB Kit was used to generate the TCR beta libraries. As for the original processing: The data were analyzed with ImmunoSEQ Analyzer and ImmunoSEQ Data Assistant, and V, D and J gene assignments followed IMGT definitions. Clonality was computed as one minus normalized Shannon entropy of productive rearrangement frequencies, ranging from 0 to 1. Only overrepresented clonotypes making up at least 0.05% of the repertoire of each patient were included in the public clonotype analysis. Repertoires from thirteen age-matched healthy donors in immuneACCESS were used as clonality controls. TCRdb holds this immuneACCESS table with in-frame rearrangements only. Some clones are missing; in checked studies, unresolved V genes explain under half, and the rest has no known cause. V and J calls and clone size are copied from that table; D and trimming were computed from the DNA. This sample holds 150,000 to 200,000 clones; 88% were observed only once. The ten top clones hold 3% of the sample.

The sample's time point label is to be understood as: progressive disease on ibrutinib. For TCR beta library preparation, approximately 2.2 micrograms of genomic DNA were isolated from cryopreserved PBMCs. Longitudinal blood samples from CLL patients on ibrutinib monotherapy were analyzed using high-throughput TCR beta sequencing. The patients took part in an open-label, single-center phase 2 trial of ibrutinib monotherapy. The chain employs TRBV6-6 and TRBJ1-5; 9 middle bases align to TRBD1. This specimen was PBMCs, taken at disease progression, from a patient treated with ibrutinib. This clonotype was obtained from a human donor with chronic lymphocytic leukemia. This receptor has the CDR3 CASILQGAPNQPQHF. The sequenced DNA is TGTGCCAGCATTTTACAGGGGGCGCCCAATCAGCCCCAGCATTTT.